A single sample gave rise to the 30 T cell receptor beta chains below, sequenced in a study of cytomegalovirus exposure and HLA in healthy donors. Clones were sequenced by immunoSEQ multiplex PCR, and TCRdb holds only the in-frame ones, with some missing. The table records 120,000 to 150,000 clones, 88% of them present only once. Sequenced sample: PBMCs. The receptors originated from a woman aged 18-35 years in good health and CMV-seropositive.

This rearrangement joins TRBV7-2 to TRBJ2-3; 11 nucleotides match TRBD2. The CDR3 has 16 amino acids. The germline gives CDR1 SGHTA, CDR2 FQGNSA. J gave up 4 bases and V 5 bases, and 8 bases lay outside the gene matches. CDR3 amino acids: CASSARLAGLADTQYF. The CDR3 bases are TGTGCCAGCAGCGCACGACTAGCGGGGCTGGCAGATACGCAGTATTTT. Drawing the rest from reference TRBV7-2 and TRBJ2-3, the complete variable domain is GAGVSQSPSNKVTEKGKDVELRCDPISGHTALYWYRQSLGQGLEFLIYFQGNSAPDKSGLPSDRFSAERTGGSVSTLTIQRTQQEDSAVYLCASSARLAGLADTQYFGPGTRLTVL.

This chain connects TRBV5-1 to TRBJ2-3, with unresolved D. The CDR3 covers 20 residues. V lost 3 bases and J lost 0, with 26 bases in between. Per the germline V gene, CDR1 is SGHRS and CDR2 is YFSETQ. The CDR3 here is CASSSAALGPEPTSTDTQYF. The DNA of the CDR3 is TGCGCCAGCAGCTCGGCAGCTCTTGGGCCCGAGCCTACTAGCACAGATACGCAGTATTTT.

The count of this clone is one. J is TRBJ2-3 and V is TRBV7-2, with TRBD2 matching 9 bases. Trimming cost V 3 bases and J 6 bases; bases outside gene matches: 7. Germline V gene data show CDR1 as SGHTA and CDR2 as FQGNSA. The CDR3 is made up of 15 amino acids. The CDR3 DNA is TGTGCCAGCAGCTTTAAAGCGGGGGGAAGGGATACGCAGTATTTT. Translated: CASSFKAGGRDTQYF.

The chain uses TRBV28 and TRBJ2-6; 11 positions agree with TRBD1. CDR1 MDHEN and CDR2 SYDVKM come from the germline V gene. The CDR3 extends over 19 amino acids. V trimming: 7 bases; J trimming: 1 base; junction bases outside the gene matches: 12. Written as DNA, the CDR3 is TGTGCCAGCAAAAATTACCCAGGACAGGGGGCTTCTGGGGCCAACGTCCTGACTTTC. This sequence encodes CASKNYPGQGASGANVLTF.

The gene calls are TRBV2 and TRBJ1-6; D uncertain. Germline lookup yields CDR1 SNHLY and CDR2 FYNNEI. The CDR3 covers 18 residues. Trimming pared 7 bases from V and 3 bases from J, leaving 22 bases between. The CDR3 loop reads CASILRWRSRLYNSPLHF. The CDR3 coding sequence is TGTGCCAGCATCCTCAGATGGAGGAGTCGACTCTATAATTCACCCCTCCACTTT.

In nucleotides, the CDR3 is TGTGCCTCAAGCTGGTCGGATACGCAGTATTTT. This translates into CASSWSDTQYF. The rearrangement joins TRBV5-6 to TRBJ2-3; no firm D call. Germline values: CDR1 SGHDT, CDR2 YYEEEE. Trimming took off 10 bases at V and 6 bases at J, with 12 bases between the two ends. CDR3 length equals 11 residues.

This chain joins TRBV19 and TRBJ2-7; 9 nucleotides line up with TRBD1. V trimming: 8 bases; J trimming: 2 bases; junction bases outside the gene matches: 10. The germline gives CDR1 LNHDA, CDR2 SQIVND (reference sequence). The CDR3 covers 15 residues. CDR3 nucleotides: TGTGCCAGTGGAACAGGGGGCAGTTACCCCTACGAGCAGTACTTC. This gives the protein CASGTGGSYPYEQYF.

This sequence joins TRBV25-1 and TRBJ2-5; TRBD1 might be the D (7 bases). This CDR3 has 15 amino acids. V lost 8 bases and J lost 0, with 16 bases in between. Germline loops: CDR1 MGHDK, CDR2 SYGVNS. CDR3 coding DNA: TGTGCCAGCGGACTAAACAGGGGCTACCAAGAGACCCAGTACTTC. The encoded protein is CASGLNRGYQETQYF.

The chain couples TRBV6-7 to TRBJ2-6; no firm D call. Being an ORF, TRBV6-7 has a function that is uncertain. The CDR3 loop spans 15 amino acids. V was cut by 5 bases and J by 2 bases, with 10 bases left in between. In DNA, the CDR3 is TGTGCCAGCAGTGGCCCTTTGGCTGGGGCCAACGTCCTGACTTTC. It codes for CASSGPLAGANVLTF.

CDR3 in amino acids: CASSLGGGRNTIYF. In nucleotides, the CDR3 is TGTGCCAGCAGTTTAGGCGGTGGAAGAAACACCATATATTTT. This chain joins TRBV27 and TRBJ1-3; D not resolved. The V and J ends lost 2 bases and 5 bases respectively, with 10 bases between them. In germline, CDR1 is MNHEY, CDR2 SMNVEV (reference sequence). CDR3 length: 14 amino acids.

The chain carries TRBV5-1 and TRBJ2-5, with 8 bases identical to TRBD1. The V segment lost 1 base and the J segment 0 bases; nucleotides outside the gene matches: 8. The CDR3 is 17 residues long. Looked up from germline, CDR1 is SGHRS and CDR2 is YFSETQ. CDR3 in amino acids: CASSLWGQAHHQETQYF. The DNA of the CDR3 is TGCGCCAGCAGCTTGTGGGGACAGGCCCACCACCAAGAGACCCAGTACTTC. Full variable domain (outside the CDR3, taken from reference TRBV5-1 and TRBJ2-5): KAGVTQTPRYLIKTRGQQVTLSCSPISGHRSVSWYQQTPGQGLQFLFEYFSETQRNKGNFPGRFSGRQFSNSRSEMNVSTLELGDSALYLCASSLWGQAHHQETQYFGPGTRLLVL.

The chain links TRBV6-1 to TRBJ1-5, with D maybe TRBD1 (5 bases). Deletions cut 4 bases from V and 3 bases from J, with 16 bases between. CDR1 is MNHNS, CDR2 SASEGT, per germline. This CDR3 comprises 16 residues. DNA of the CDR3: TGTGCCAGCAGTGGTTGGGTCATTGGGGCCAATCAGCCCCAGCATTTT. This encodes CASSGWVIGANQPQHF.

V usage is TRBV5-1 and J usage is TRBJ2-5; 7 bases map to TRBD2. Per germline, CDR1 SGHRS and CDR2 YFSETQ. This CDR3 has 13 amino acids. With 3 bases clipped from V and 5 bases from J, the junction kept 4 bases outside the gene matches. The chain's CDR3 is CASSSGGLETQYF. The CDR3 DNA sequence: TGCGCCAGCAGCTCGGGGGGTCTGGAGACCCAGTACTTC.

This clone was observed a few times. The chain employs TRBV30 and TRBJ1-1; unclear D gene. Germline V gene lookup returns CDR1 GTSNPN and CDR2 SVGIG (reference sequence). The germline V and J ends were trimmed by 0 bases and 10 bases, with 15 bases remaining between them. This CDR3 contains 13 residues. The CDR3 reads CAWSVPGTFGAFF. The CDR3 nucleotides read TGTGCCTGGAGTGTACCAGGTACGTTCGGAGCTTTCTTT.

The chain uses TRBV7-3 and TRBJ1-1, with 7 bases aligning to TRBD1. Trimming took 8 bases from V and 1 from J; bases not matched to a gene: 4. This CDR3 is built from 13 residues. The germline V gene encodes CDR1 SGHTA and CDR2 FQGTGA. The CDR3 loop reads CASGRTGNTEAFF. The CDR3 nucleotides are TGTGCCAGCGGAAGGACAGGGAACACTGAAGCTTTCTTT.

The chain carries TRBV7-2 and TRBJ2-5; D is undetermined. Trimming took 0 bases from V and 5 from J, leaving 13 bases between them. The CDR3 runs 15 residues. The V gene's germline CDR1 is SGHTA and CDR2 FQGNSA. The CDR3 region is CASSLARTGLETQYF. The DNA for the CDR3 is TGTGCCAGCAGCTTAGCGCGTACCGGTCTGGAGACCCAGTACTTC.

This clone was seen only a few times. J is TRBJ2-1 and V is TRBV7-6, with D perhaps TRBD1 (5 bases). Looked up from germline, CDR1 is SGHVS and CDR2 is FNYEAQ. V was clipped by 1 base and J by 9 bases, with 10 bases between them. The CDR3 extends over 13 amino acids. The CDR3 here is CASSLGSGFEQFF. Written as DNA, the CDR3 is TGTGCCAGCAGCTTAGGCTCAGGGTTTGAGCAGTTCTTC.

The rearrangement links TRBV11-2 to TRBJ2-3; 7 positions match TRBD1. CDR1 and CDR2 (germline): SGHAT, FQNNGV. Trimming at V came to 4 bases and at J to 2 bases, leaving 9 bases not matched to a gene. CDR3 length: 16 residues. The CDR3 region is CASSYGDSHSTDTQYF. In DNA, the CDR3 is TGTGCCAGCAGCTACGGGGACAGTCACTCCACAGATACGCAGTATTTT.

The rearrangement links TRBV6-5 to TRBJ2-3; perhaps TRBD2 as D (5 bases). Looked up from germline, CDR1 is MNHEY and CDR2 is SVGAGI. The V end was cut by 5 bases, the J end by 0 bases, with 12 bases between. The CDR3 extends over 15 amino acids. For the CDR3, the DNA is TGTGCCAGCAGTCGTGGACTCTCTAGCACAGATACGCAGTATTTT. Protein: CASSRGLSSTDTQYF.

This rearrangement joins TRBV6-5 to TRBJ2-5; 8 bases are shared with TRBD2. CDR1 and CDR2 (germline): MNHEY, SVGAGI. Losses at the gene ends were 2 bases for V and 5 bases for J; bases not matched to a gene: 4. This CDR3 contains 14 residues. The DNA for the CDR3 is TGTGCCAGCAGTTACCGTACTAGCGGCGAGACCCAGTACTTC. Its protein product is CASSYRTSGETQYF.

The chain joins TRBV28 to TRBJ1-5, with D perhaps matching TRBD1 (6 bases). Germline values: CDR1 MDHEN, CDR2 SYDVKM. Between the trimmed V and J ends, which lost 10 bases and 1 base, there was a span of 14 bases. The CDR3 totals 14 residues. The CDR3 is CATGGGPSNQPQHF. CDR3 in DNA: TGTGCCACCGGGGGGGGGCCCAGCAATCAGCCCCAGCATTTT.

The chain joins TRBV7-9 to TRBJ2-5; possible D gene TRBD1, 6 bases. Trimming removed 5 bases at V and 5 bases at J, with 18 bases between. The CDR3 sequence is 15 residues long. CDR1 and CDR2 (germline): SEHNR, FQNEAQ (reference sequence). CDR3 residues: CASSPDDRKGETQYF. The DNA for the CDR3 is TGTGCCAGCAGCCCTGACGACAGGAAGGGGGAGACCCAGTACTTC. Full variable domain (rest looked up from reference TRBV7-9 and TRBJ2-5): DTGVSQNPRHKITKRGQNVTFRCDPISEHNRLYWYRQTLGQGPEFLTYFQNEAQLEKSRLLSDRFSAERPKGSFSTLEIQRTEQGDSAMYLCASSPDDRKGETQYFGPGTRLLVL.

This chain uses TRBV7-3 with TRBJ2-2; no definite D call. The CDR3 is 13 residues long. The V end lost 1 base, the J end lost 6 bases, and 6 bases lay between the germline ends. Germline values: CDR1 SGHTA, CDR2 FQGTGA. For the CDR3, the DNA is TGTGCCAGCAGCTTAAGAAGCTCCGGGGAGCTGTTTTTT. Amino acid sequence: CASSLRSSGELFF.

This chain joins TRBV28 and TRBJ2-5, with TRBD1 identical over 9 bases. V gave up 4 bases and J gave up 5 bases; unmatched junction bases: 8. CDR3 length: 15 amino acids. Germline lookup yields CDR1 MDHEN and CDR2 SYDVKM. As DNA, the CDR3 is TGTGCCAGCAGTTCTACCGGGACAGGGAGTGAGACCCAGTACTTC. It specifies CASSSTGTGSETQYF. Full variable domain (remainder filled in from reference TRBV28 and TRBJ2-5): DVKVTQSSRYLVKRTGEKVFLECVQDMDHENMFWYRQDPGLGLRLIYFSYDVKMKEKGDIPEGYSVSREKKERFSLILESASTNQTSMYLCASSSTGTGSETQYFGPGTRLLVL.

The chain couples TRBV5-1 to TRBJ2-1, with 9 bases aligning to TRBD2. Germline assignment: CDR1 SGHRS and CDR2 YFSETQ. The length of the CDR3 is 15 residues. With V trimmed by 4 bases and J by 4 bases, 6 bases remained unmatched. The CDR3: CASSPGLAYYNEQFF. The CDR3 nucleotides read TGCGCCAGCAGCCCGGGACTAGCATATTACAATGAGCAGTTCTTC.

The V call is TRBV4-1, the J call TRBJ2-7; tentatively, D is TRBD2 (6 bases). The CDR3 has 16 residues. Germline lookup yields CDR1 MGHRA and CDR2 YSYEKL. Trimming removed 3 bases at V and 0 bases at J, with 15 bases between. This chain's CDR3 is CASSQGSSASSYEQYF. DNA of the CDR3: TGCGCCAGCAGCCAGGGGTCTAGCGCGAGCTCCTACGAGCAGTACTTC.

The J gene is TRBJ1-3, the V gene TRBV7-9; TRBD1 agrees at 9 bases. V was pared by 5 bases and J by 0 bases, with 11 bases of the junction left unmatched. CDR1 and CDR2 from the germline V gene are SEHNR and FQNEAQ (reference sequence). This CDR3 spans 18 amino acids. The CDR3 region has the DNA TGTGCCAGCAGCCCCCGACCCGGGACAGGGCGCTCTGGAAACACCATATATTTT. Translated, it gives CASSPRPGTGRSGNTIYF.

This chain uses TRBV11-2 with TRBJ1-6; TRBD1 matches 7 bases. Germline-derived CDR1 and CDR2 are SGHAT and FQNNGV. J was trimmed by 5 bases and V by 3 bases; bases with no gene match: 1. CDR3 length: 14 residues. The CDR3 spells CASSFGTDNSPLHF. In DNA, the CDR3 is TGTGCCAGCAGCTTTGGGACAGATAATTCACCCCTCCACTTT.

DNA for the CDR3: TGTGCCAGCAGTGAGTCCTTGGCCCGGAGCTATCAGCCCCAGCATTTT. This sequence encodes CASSESLARSYQPQHF. The gene calls are TRBV2 and TRBJ1-5, with D unclear. The CDR3 spans 16 residues. The germline gives CDR1 SNHLY, CDR2 FYNNEI. Deletions cut 3 bases from V and 5 bases from J, with 17 bases between.

V gene TRBV29-1 combines with J gene TRBJ1-1; the D is unclear. Trimming stripped 3 bases from V and 1 base from J, with 9 bases between. CDR1 SQVTM and CDR2 ANQGSEA come from the germline V gene. The CDR3 length is 13 residues. DNA of the CDR3: TGCAGCGTTGAGATCACAGCGAACACTGAAGCTTTCTTT. The encoded protein is CSVEITANTEAFF.